The 15 T cell receptor beta chains in this list originate from one sample, sequenced in a study of T cells after posttransplantation cyclophosphamide. Cells defined as naive were viable CD3+CD4+ or CD3+CD8+ and CCR7+CD45RA+CD45RO-CD95-CD27+CD28+. Repertoires were generated with immunoSEQ multiplex PCR, while TCRdb's copy carries only in-frame clones and drops some. This sample yields fewer than 20,000 clones, of which approximately 94% are seen a single time; 0.27% belongs to the top ten. Sample: naive CD4+ T cells sorted from blood. These TCRs come from a woman in her forties or fifties in good health and a related stem cell transplant donor.

V and J are TRBV5-1 and TRBJ1-3, with TRBD1 matching 8 bases. J lost 4 bases, V lost 2 bases, and 11 bases had no gene match. The CDR3 is 17 amino acids. The germline gives CDR1 SGHRS, CDR2 YFSETQ. CDR3 amino acids: CASSFVGQGVRGNTIYF. In DNA, the CDR3 is TGCGCCAGCAGCTTCGTCGGACAGGGAGTGAGGGGAAACACCATATATTTT.

The rearrangement uses TRBV4-1 and TRBJ1-1; weak D call: TRBD1 (5 bases). The CDR3 loop spans 17 amino acids. With 1 base removed from V and 1 base from J, the gap between germline ends came to 16 bases. CDR1 is MGHRA and CDR2 is YSYEKL in the germline V gene. CDR3 nucleotides: TGCGCCAGCAGCCAAGTATTGCGGGGACGAAAGAACACTGAAGCTTTCTTT. Encoded protein: CASSQVLRGRKNTEAFF.

The rearrangement joins TRBV10-3 to TRBJ1-6; D perhaps matches TRBD1 (5 bases). Deletions cut 10 bases from V and 7 bases from J, with 17 bases between. The CDR3 extends over 14 amino acids. CDR1 ENHRY and CDR2 SYGVKD come from the germline V gene. For the CDR3, the DNA is TGTGCCACCAGAATAGGGGAAATCAATTCACCCCTCCACTTT. It translates to CATRIGEINSPLHF.

CDR3 DNA sequence: TGCGCCAGCAGCGAAAGCGTCGGGCAGCCCCAGCATTTT. It codes for CASSESVGQPQHF. The rearrangement links TRBV5-1 to TRBJ1-5; D unclear. Germline assignment: CDR1 SGHRS and CDR2 YFSETQ. This CDR3 is built from 13 residues. Trimming took 4 bases from V and 7 from J, leaving 12 bases between them.

V is TRBV7-9 and J is TRBJ2-5; 7 bases line up with TRBD1. CDR1 SEHNR and CDR2 FQNEAQ come from the germline V gene (reference sequence). This CDR3 is built from 15 residues. With 6 bases clipped from V and 3 bases from J, the junction kept 10 bases outside the gene matches. CDR3 in amino acids: CASSLTGESEETQYF. For the CDR3, the DNA is TGTGCCAGCAGTCTTACAGGGGAGTCGGAAGAGACCCAGTACTTC.

The rearrangement uses TRBV7-7 and TRBJ1-4, with 8 bases lining up with TRBD1. Germline CDR1 reads SSHAT; CDR2 reads FNYEAQ (reference sequence). The CDR3 is 14 amino acids. Losses at the gene ends were 5 bases for V and 4 bases for J; bases not matched to a gene: 3. DNA of the CDR3: TGTGCCAGCAGCCACGGACAGGGTAATGAAAAACTGTTTTTT. It translates to CASSHGQGNEKLFF.

The chain's CDR3 is CASTTPGAKNIQYF. DNA of the CDR3: TGTGCCAGCACCACCCCGGGGGCCAAAAACATTCAGTACTTC. V usage is TRBV11-2 and J usage is TRBJ2-4, with D maybe TRBD2 (5 bases). The CDR3 consists of 14 residues. CDR1 is SGHAT and CDR2 is FQNNGV in the germline V gene. The ends were cut back, 7 bases at V and 1 base at J, with 11 bases in the middle. Supplemented by reference TRBV11-2 and TRBJ2-4, the full variable domain reads EAGVAQSPRYKIIEKRQSVAFWCNPISGHATLYWYQQILGQGPKLLIQFQNNGVVDDSQLPKDRFSAERLKGVDSTLKIQPAKLEDSAVYLCASTTPGAKNIQYFGAGTRLSVL.

The J gene is TRBJ2-7, the V gene TRBV28; 8 bases match TRBD1. V trimming: 5 bases; J trimming: 7 bases; junction bases outside the gene matches: 13. Per germline, CDR1 MDHEN and CDR2 SYDVKM. There are 15 residues in the CDR3. The CDR3 coding sequence is TGTGCCAGCAGTCCCCCGGGACAGGTGTTAGGGGAGCAGTACTTC. Translation: CASSPPGQVLGEQYF.

The rearrangement joins TRBV15 to TRBJ1-1; D might be TRBD1 (5 bases). Trimming took off 1 base at V and 10 bases at J, with 16 bases between the two ends. Germline V lookup: CDR1 LNHNV, CDR2 YYDKDF (reference sequence). The CDR3 contains 14 residues. The CDR3 loop is CATSRVGQTHGAFF. The CDR3 DNA reads TGTGCCACCAGCAGAGTGGGGCAGACCCACGGAGCTTTCTTT.

In DNA, the CDR3 is TGTGCCAGCAGCTGGGCCGGGGGAGGCTACACCTTC. Translating it yields CASSWAGGGYTF. This sequence joins TRBV7-2 and TRBJ1-2; a weak D match, TRBD1 (5 bases). CDR3 length equals 12 residues. Germline CDR1 is SGHTA and CDR2 is FQGNSA. V lost 4 bases, J lost 8 bases, and 11 bases lay in between.

About this clone itself: The same CDR3 also results from other DNA sequences found in this sample. In nucleotides, the CDR3 is TGTGCCAGCAGAACAGGGGGGGTAGACGAAAAACTGTTTTTT. Residues: CASRTGGVDEKLFF. The chain uses TRBV28 and TRBJ1-4, with 8 bases lining up with TRBD1. The J segment lost 8 bases and the V segment lost 6 bases, leaving 8 bases of the junction unmatched. Germline lookup yields CDR1 MDHEN and CDR2 SYDVKM. The CDR3 has 14 amino acids.

The chain employs TRBV18 and TRBJ1-1, with TRBD1 matching 8 bases. CDR1 is KGHSH and CDR2 is LQKENI in the germline V gene. The V segment lost 6 bases and the J segment 5 bases; nucleotides outside the gene matches: 5. There are 13 residues in the CDR3. CDR3 loop: CASSGQGGTEAFF. CDR3 bases: TGTGCCAGCTCCGGACAGGGAGGGACTGAAGCTTTCTTT.

The chain is built from TRBV4-1 and TRBJ2-1; the D gene is possibly TRBD1 (5 bases). The V gene lost 0 bases and the J gene lost 2 bases, with 8 bases spanning the gap. Per germline, CDR1 MGHRA and CDR2 YSYEKL. CDR3 length: 15 residues. CDR3 residues: CASSQDLGAYNEQFF. As DNA, the CDR3 is TGCGCCAGCAGCCAAGATCTAGGGGCCTACAATGAGCAGTTCTTC.

The chain combines TRBV29-1 with TRBJ2-1; 7 nucleotides line up with TRBD1. The J segment lost 9 bases and the V segment lost 3 bases, leaving 11 bases of the junction unmatched. CDR3 length equals 14 residues. Germline-derived CDR1 and CDR2 are SQVTM and ANQGSEA. This chain's CDR3 is CSVERFGAGGEQFF. The CDR3 bases are TGCAGCGTTGAGAGGTTCGGGGCAGGGGGTGAGCAGTTCTTC.

The chain uses TRBV5-1 and TRBJ2-6; weak D call: TRBD1 (6 bases). The germline V and J ends were trimmed by 0 bases and 0 bases, with 13 bases remaining between them. This CDR3 region has 18 residues. CDR1 is SGHRS, CDR2 YFSETQ, per germline. The CDR3 region is CASSLADRYYSGANVLTF. CDR3 DNA: TGCGCCAGCAGCTTGGCTGACAGGTACTACTCTGGGGCCAACGTCCTGACTTTC.